This T cell receptor (beta chain) is drawn from a study of CD8+ T cells in alopecia areata. At the level of the study: Percentage of affected scalp area was the basis on which treated patients' severity was scored. Study observations and caveats: With one nonresponder, baseline CD8+ expansion's link to response remains uncertain. Scalp repertoires also include resident alphabeta T cells from normal skin.

Treatment given: oral pan-JAK inhibitor, 5-10 mg twice daily. Following extraction, RNA underwent reverse transcription to cDNA, which served as the sequencing template. Profiled with immunoSEQ multiplex PCR; TCRdb holds only in-frame clones, not every one. Altogether under 200,000 clones are present, around three fifths being singletons, with the ten largest covering more than 13%. Worth noting for this clone: Its cognate antigen is unknown.

The sample was CD4+ T cells sorted from blood, taken at week 24, from a patient treated with tofacitinib. This TCR came from a human donor with alopecia areata.

CDR3 sequence: CATSRDPAGGQETQYF. The CDR3 bases are TGTGCCACCAGCAGAGATCCGGCAGGGGGCCAAGAGACCCAGTACTTC. This sequence joins TRBV15 and TRBJ2-5; 7 positions agree with TRBD1. The CDR3 length is 16 residues. J was trimmed by 1 base and V by 0 bases; bases with no gene match: 5. Germline lookup yields CDR1 LNHNV and CDR2 YYDKDF (reference sequence).